These 10 T cell receptor beta chains share one sample of origin, sequenced in a study of T cell changes during pregnancy in multiple sclerosis (dated by TCRdb to between 2018 and 2020). Receptor amplification or capture employed the immunoSEQ multiplex PCR assay. TCRdb's version of the immuneACCESS table is confined to in-frame rearrangements and falls short of the full clone set. An unresolved V gene accounts for under half of the shortfall where checked; the remainder is of unknown origin. Recorded for this sample are about 93,000 clones; 92% of them occurred a single time. Jointly, the top ten make up around 2% of the sample. Source: peripheral blood, taken after pregnancy. The source of these receptors is a female donor with multiple sclerosis, enrolled in a pregnancy study.

With respect to this clone: The junction differs from germline at one of its ends, possibly a read error. The rearrangement joins TRBV7-8 to TRBJ2-3; 10 bases line up with TRBD1. CDR1 and CDR2 from the germline V gene are SGHVS and FQNEAQ. The CDR3 has 14 residues. CDR3 nucleotide sequence: TGTGCCAGCAGCCAACACGACAGGGGGCCTACCGTGGATTTT. It specifies CASSQHDRGPTVDF.

The chain links TRBV27 to TRBJ2-2; 11 bases line up with TRBD2. Germline loops: CDR1 MNHEY, CDR2 SMNVEV (reference sequence). V trimming: 3 bases; J trimming: 5 bases; junction bases outside the gene matches: 5. There are 16 residues in the CDR3. The CDR3, as DNA: TGTGCCAGCAGTTTTACTAGCGGGAGAGCTACCGGGGAGCTGTTTTTT. Translating gives CASSFTSGRATGELFF.

The V gene is TRBV5-1, the J gene TRBJ1-1; D unresolved. The CDR3 is 12 amino acids. The V end was cut by 2 bases, the J end by 4 bases, with 6 bases between. Germline lookup yields CDR1 SGHRS and CDR2 YFSETQ. This CDR3 is CASSFARTEAFF. As DNA, the CDR3 is TGCGCCAGCAGCTTCGCGCGCACTGAAGCTTTCTTT.

The V and J genes are TRBV5-4 and TRBJ1-5; 7 bases are shared with TRBD1. This CDR3 is 14 amino acids long. Unmatched junction bases numbered 4, after V lost 0 bases and J lost 7 bases. Germline V gene data show CDR1 as SGHNT and CDR2 as YYREEE (reference sequence). Here the CDR3 reads CASSLEGAGQPQHF. The DNA of the CDR3 is TGTGCCAGCAGCTTGGAGGGGGCAGGCCAGCCCCAGCATTTT.

The V gene is TRBV18, the J gene TRBJ1-2, with 8 bases matching TRBD1. The length of the CDR3 is 13 residues. V was clipped by 5 bases and J by 3 bases; unmatched bases: 2. The germline CDR1 and CDR2 sequences are KGHSH and LQKENI. The CDR3 sequence is CASSTTGDYGYTF. The CDR3 DNA follows: TGTGCCAGCTCAACGACAGGGGACTATGGCTACACCTTC. Complete variable domain (other parts from reference TRBV18 and TRBJ1-2): NAGVMQNPRHLVRRRGQEARLRCSPMKGHSHVYWYRQLPEEGLKFMVYLQKENIIDESGMPKERFSAEFPKEGPSILRIQQVVRGDSAAYFCASSTTGDYGYTFGSGTRLTVV.

V usage is TRBV30 and J usage is TRBJ1-2; TRBD1 matches at 8 bases. The CDR3 length is 14 residues. The ends lost 4 bases at V and 7 bases at J; junction bases unmatched: 11. From germline, CDR1 is GTSNPN and CDR2 SVGIG (reference sequence). Here the CDR3 reads CAWILGTGLSGYTF. The CDR3 DNA reads as TGTGCCTGGATCCTCGGGACAGGCCTATCTGGCTACACCTTC.

The J gene is TRBJ1-1, the V gene TRBV21-1. TRBV21-1 is termed a pseudogene. The length of the CDR3 is 13 residues. The CDR3 nucleotides read TGTGCCAGCAGCAAAGAGGGCAGGGAGGTGGCTTTCTTT. This translates into CASSKEGREVAFF.

The genes are TRBV10-3 and TRBJ2-1, with 8 bases identical to TRBD2. CDR3 length: 18 amino acids. The V gene end was trimmed by 8 bases and the J gene end by 0 bases; junction bases not matched to a gene: 15. Per the germline V gene, CDR1 is ENHRY and CDR2 is SYGVKD. CDR3 coding DNA: TGTGCCATCGGGACTAGTTCCCTCATATTGAGCTCCTACAATGAGCAGTTCTTC. Protein product: CAIGTSSLILSSYNEQFF.

The V gene is TRBV28, the J gene TRBJ2-7; 8 nucleotides line up with TRBD2. Germline CDR1 reads MDHEN; CDR2 reads SYDVKM. V lost 2 bases, J lost 2 bases, and 5 bases stayed unmatched. The CDR3 runs to 15 residues. CDR3 in DNA: TGTGCCAGCAGTTTAGGGAGCGGGGGTACCTACGAGCAGTACTTC. It codes for CASSLGSGGTYEQYF.

V is TRBV19 and J is TRBJ2-5; 12 nucleotides match TRBD1. V lost 10 bases to trimming and J lost 4 bases; unmatched junction nucleotides: 13. The germline V gene has CDR1 LNHDA and CDR2 SQIVND (reference sequence). This CDR3 spans 16 amino acids. This CDR3 reads CATTNWGQGAPETQYF. The DNA for the CDR3 is TGTGCCACTACAAATTGGGGACAGGGGGCTCCAGAGACCCAGTACTTC. The variable domain in full, completed from reference TRBV19 and TRBJ2-5, reads DGGITQSPKYLFRKEGQNVTLSCEQNLNHDAMYWYRQDPGQGLRLIYYSQIVNDFQKGDIAEGYSVSREKKESFPLTVTSAQKNPTAFYLCATTNWGQGAPETQYFGPGTRLLVL.